The text below deals with one T cell receptor beta chain. This receptor's antigen is unknown. No quality values exist for individual bases; no much larger clone is one base distant. For CDR1 and CDR2, the germline V gene lists SGHRS and YFSETQ. The CDR3 has 13 amino acids, counting the end cysteine and phenylalanine. Of all the DNA, just the CDR3 is kept, 39 bases in frame from base 1. For this chain, trimming is 4 bases at the V end and 11 bases at the J end, and the number of junction bases without a gene match is 4. This sample was taken from a study of PD-1 blockade in classical Hodgkin lymphoma (dated by TCRdb to 2020 to 2021). For the wider study: Nivolumab dosing was 3 mg/kg intravenously every 2 weeks, continuing until either disease progression or unacceptable toxicity. To define a peripheral blood immune signature of response to PD-1 blockade in classical Hodgkin lymphoma, the study combined TCR beta sequencing with CyTOF. Points the paper makes about the study in general: The study was limited to a single clinical trial cohort, and causes of repertoire differences, possibly disease activity or prior therapy, remained undefined. Lower diversity was seen in patients whose nivolumab began less than 1 year after ASCT, and these patients were left out of later analyses so that immune reconstitution would not confound the results. Baseline TCR diversity was reported to be lower in newly diagnosed patients than in healthy donors, and even lower in relapsed/refractory patients. Among trial patients, those achieving complete response had baseline diversity similar to that of newly diagnosed patients, while diversity was significantly lower in partial responders and progressors. By C4D1, a significant rise was seen in CD4+ TCR diversity but not in CD8+ TCR diversity (p=0.0027 vs p=0.16), and the rise was most apparent among complete responders (p=0.02).

What the time point label conveys for this sample: cycle 4 day 1 (C4D1), after five to seven weeks of nivolumab. All trial patients had relapsed after autologous stem cell transplantation, with cohorts A, B and C differing in prior brentuximab vedotin exposure. Magnetic negative selection with a Miltenyi CD4+ T cell isolation kit was used to purify CD4+ T cells from thawed PBMCs. The trial cohort was composed of approximately 60 patients with relapsed/refractory classical Hodgkin lymphoma, for whom complete response, partial response or progressive disease was recorded as best overall response. In the multi-cohort phase II CheckMate 205 trial, trial patients received single-agent nivolumab. An independent review committee assessed best overall response by applying the 2007 International Working Group response criteria. PBMCs from the trial were collected at three points: immediately before nivolumab initiation (C1D1), and during therapy at cycle 2 day 1 and cycle 4 day 1. Peripheral blood was collected in 8 mL Vacutainer Cell Preparation Tubes, from which PBMCs were isolated by centrifugation and then cryopreserved. Purified CD4+ and CD8+ fractions were generated only in cases for which an additional PBMC sample was available. Magnetically labelled cells were depleted on LS columns in a quadroMACS separator, and the flow-through was collected as the purified fraction.

Genomic DNA was extracted with the Qiagen DNeasy kit from unsorted PBMCs and from negatively selected CD4+ and CD8+ fractions. Using primers that anneal to V and J segments, immunoSEQ multiplex PCR amplified the TCR beta CDR3 regions. A synthetic immune receptor repertoire was used to minimize amplification bias, and remaining bias was computationally removed after sequencing. The original methods were these. Repertoire diversity was quantified as the Shannon entropy index using custom Python scripts. Unsorted, CD4+ and CD8+ repertoires were analyzed separately, except in combined analyses where CD4+ and CD8+ sequences were merged in silico. Clonal expansion was defined as a frequency increase of at least 2-fold after treatment compared with C1D1, and clones undetected at baseline were assigned a pseudocount of 0.5. Clones with 0 or 1 copy at C1D1 were defined as singleton clones, while clones with 2 or more copies were defined as non-singleton clones. Clones expanded in unsorted samples were annotated as CD4+, CD8+ or unknown by matching protein sequences in sorted samples from the same patient. Wilcoxon tests on paired samples were used to test diversity changes from C1D1 to C4D1. TCRdb carries this immuneACCESS record with in-frame sequences only. Its versions omit some clonotypes, under half of them owing to an unresolved V gene in the studies checked, with the rest unexplained. Clone size and V and J calls were adopted from that table, with D and trimming inferred from the DNA. Counted in this sample were 20,000 to 25,000 clones; roughly 80% of them appeared once. Of the sample, around 3% is held by the ten largest clones.

The sample was CD4+ T cells from blood, taken before the fourth cycle of nivolumab. The chain is assembled from TRBV5-1 and TRBJ1-6; 9 central nucleotides agree with TRBD1. This sequence was found in a human donor with classical Hodgkin lymphoma. The CDR3 in this case is CASSPGQGAPLHF. The DNA sequence is TGCGCCAGCAGCCCGGGACAGGGTGCACCCCTCCACTTT.